This entry describes one T cell receptor beta chain. The data stem from a study of blood T cell repertoires in COVID-19. Produced via immunoSEQ multiplex PCR; TCRdb's table is partial and in-frame only. The sample contains some 130,000 clones, roughly 88% of which appear only once. V was clipped by 2 bases and J by 2 bases; unmatched bases: 8. The CDR3 consists of 16 residues. The germline gives CDR1 KGHSH, CDR2 LQKENI. The clonotype was recovered from a man in his fifties or sixties with acute or convalescent COVID-19. Sequencing used peripheral blood. The gene calls are TRBV18 and TRBJ2-5; 7 bases align to TRBD2. CDR3 sequence reads: CASSPRLAPGQETQYF. CDR3 sequence (DNA): TGTGCCAGCTCACCAAGACTAGCCCCTGGGCAAGAGACCCAGTACTTC.